This TCR beta chain was found in a study of Ad26.COV2.S vaccination and SARS-CoV-2 variants. Study-wide findings and caveats: Comparable non-spike TCR breadth was observed in vaccine and placebo recipients. Vaccinees showed greater spike-specific TCR breadth than placebo recipients. Vaccinees reportedly had broad spike-specific CD8+ and CD4+ T cell responses.

The V segment lost 7 bases and the J segment 3 bases; nucleotides outside the gene matches: 6. The CDR3 contains 14 residues. The germline V gene has CDR1 MNHEY and CDR2 SMNVEV (reference sequence). Turning to this clone: Its antigen is currently unknown.

The treatment: 19 received Ad26.COV2.S at low or high dose, single or two shots; about 5 received placebo; per-sample allocation not given. Sampling was done on day 63 after the first vaccine or placebo injection. Wuhan-strain spike was delivered by a replication-incompetent Ad26 vector. Libraries were prepared by immunoSEQ multiplex PCR; TCRdb keeps only in-frame clonotypes and omits some of them. The repertoire has about 350,000 clones, roughly nine tenths of them found once; the top ten carry approximately 5.9%. The V and J genes are TRBV27 and TRBJ1-2, with TRBD1 identical over 9 bases. The starting material was peripheral blood, obtained in a trial of Ad26.COV2.S vaccine versus placebo. The receptor was isolated from a person aged 18-65 years who received the Ad26.COV2.S COVID-19 vaccine or a placebo. The CDR3 is CASNHRGQDYGYTF. DNA of the CDR3: TGTGCCAGCAACCACAGGGGGCAGGACTATGGCTACACCTTC.